This note documents a single T cell receptor (beta chain) sequence. The sample belongs to a study of shared clonotypes between healthy human individuals. The CDR3 sequence is 16 residues long. TCRdb's copy holds only in-frame clones and misses some; the assay was immunoSEQ multiplex PCR. The repertoire holds some 2 million clones, with approximately 94% as singletons. As defined, naive CD8 cells were CD45RO-negative and positively selected for CCR7, with terminally differentiated effector memory CD45RA+ cells excluded. The sequence came from a man aged 18 to 30 in good health. The specimen was naive CD8+ T cells sorted from blood. The J gene is TRBJ2-5, the V gene TRBV21-1; no check of the table's D call, TRBD2, against the DNA was made. TRBV21-1 is a recognized pseudogene. The CDR3 protein is CASSKPHRGEEETQYF. Here the CDR3 DNA reads TGTGCCAGCAGCAAACCGCACCGTGGGGAGGAAGAGACCCAGTACTTC.